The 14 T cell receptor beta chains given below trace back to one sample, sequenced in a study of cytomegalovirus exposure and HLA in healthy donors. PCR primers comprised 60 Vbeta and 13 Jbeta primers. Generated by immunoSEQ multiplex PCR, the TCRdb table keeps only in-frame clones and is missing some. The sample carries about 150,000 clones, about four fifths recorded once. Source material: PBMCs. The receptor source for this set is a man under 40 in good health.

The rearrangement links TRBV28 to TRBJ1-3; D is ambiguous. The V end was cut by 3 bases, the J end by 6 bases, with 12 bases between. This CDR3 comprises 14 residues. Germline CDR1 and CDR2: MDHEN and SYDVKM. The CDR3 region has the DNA TGTGCCAGCAGTTTGGACTCGGAGGTAAACACCATATATTTT. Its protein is CASSLDSEVNTIYF.

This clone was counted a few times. CDR3 coding DNA: TGTGCCAGCTCACCTGACAGTAATCAGCCCCAGCATTTT. Amino acid sequence: CASSPDSNQPQHF. The chain has TRBV18 and TRBJ1-5, with D perhaps matching TRBD1 (5 bases). The CDR3 is made up of 13 amino acids. Germline V gene sequence: CDR1 KGHSH, CDR2 LQKENI. The V end was cut by 3 bases, the J end by 4 bases, with 7 bases between. Together with reference TRBV18 and TRBJ1-5, the CDR3 gives the full variable domain: NAGVMQNPRHLVRRRGQEARLRCSPMKGHSHVYWYRQLPEEGLKFMVYLQKENIIDESGMPKERFSAEFPKEGPSILRIQQVVRGDSAAYFCASSPDSNQPQHFGDGTRLSIL.

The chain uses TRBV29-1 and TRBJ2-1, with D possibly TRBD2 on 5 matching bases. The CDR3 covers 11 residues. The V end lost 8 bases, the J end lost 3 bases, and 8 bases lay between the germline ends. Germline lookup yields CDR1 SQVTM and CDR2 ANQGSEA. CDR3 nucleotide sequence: TGCAGCATTGGGAGCTACAATGAGCAGTTCTTC. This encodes CSIGSYNEQFF.

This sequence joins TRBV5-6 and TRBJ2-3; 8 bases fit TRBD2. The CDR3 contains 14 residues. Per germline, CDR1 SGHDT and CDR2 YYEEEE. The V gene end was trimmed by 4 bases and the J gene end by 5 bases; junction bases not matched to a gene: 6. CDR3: CASSGAGEGDTQYF. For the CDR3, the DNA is TGTGCCAGCAGCGGAGCGGGAGAGGGAGATACGCAGTATTTT.

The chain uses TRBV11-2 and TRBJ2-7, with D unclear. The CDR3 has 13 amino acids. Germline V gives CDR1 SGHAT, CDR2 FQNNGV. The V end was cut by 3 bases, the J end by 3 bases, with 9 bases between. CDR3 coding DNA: TGTGCCAGCAGCTTGGGCTCTCACTACGAGCAGTACTTC. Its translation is CASSLGSHYEQYF.

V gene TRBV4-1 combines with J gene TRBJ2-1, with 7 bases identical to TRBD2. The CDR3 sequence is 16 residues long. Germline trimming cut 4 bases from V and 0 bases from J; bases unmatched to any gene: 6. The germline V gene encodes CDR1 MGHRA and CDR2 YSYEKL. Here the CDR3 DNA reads TGCGCCAGCAGCCTGACGGGGGGAAGCTCCTACAATGAGCAGTTCTTC. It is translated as CASSLTGGSSYNEQFF.

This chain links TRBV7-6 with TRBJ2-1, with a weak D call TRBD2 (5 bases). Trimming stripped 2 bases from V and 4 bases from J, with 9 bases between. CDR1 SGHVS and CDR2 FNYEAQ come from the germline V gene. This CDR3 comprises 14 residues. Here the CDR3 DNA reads TGTGCCAGCAGCTTAAGGACTGGGTACAATGAGCAGTTCTTC. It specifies CASSLRTGYNEQFF.

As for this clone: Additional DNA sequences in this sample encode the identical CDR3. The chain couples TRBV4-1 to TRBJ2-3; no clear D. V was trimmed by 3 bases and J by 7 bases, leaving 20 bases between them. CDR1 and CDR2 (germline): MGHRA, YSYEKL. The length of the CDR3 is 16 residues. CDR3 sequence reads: CASSQILGQLRNTQYF. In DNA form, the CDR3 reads TGCGCCAGCAGCCAGATTCTAGGTCAACTACGAAATACGCAGTATTTT.

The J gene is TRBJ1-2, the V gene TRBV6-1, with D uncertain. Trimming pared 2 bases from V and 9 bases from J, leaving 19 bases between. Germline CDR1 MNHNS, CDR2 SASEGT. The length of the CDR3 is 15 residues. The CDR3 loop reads CASSEPFVPNSRYTF. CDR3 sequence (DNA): TGTGCCAGCAGTGAACCCTTTGTGCCAAACAGTCGCTACACCTTC.

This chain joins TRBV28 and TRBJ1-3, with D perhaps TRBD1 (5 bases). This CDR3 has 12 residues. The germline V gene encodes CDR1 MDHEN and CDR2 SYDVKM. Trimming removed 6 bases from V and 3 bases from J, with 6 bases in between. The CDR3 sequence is CASRTDGNTIYF. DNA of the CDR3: TGTGCCAGCAGGACAGATGGAAACACCATATATTTT.

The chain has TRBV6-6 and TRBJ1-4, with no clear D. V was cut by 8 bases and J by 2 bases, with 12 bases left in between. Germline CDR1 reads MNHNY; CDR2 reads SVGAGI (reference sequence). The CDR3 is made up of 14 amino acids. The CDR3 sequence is CASRPGSTNEKLFF. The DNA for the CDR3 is TGTGCCAGCCGGCCGGGGTCGACTAATGAAAAACTGTTTTTT.

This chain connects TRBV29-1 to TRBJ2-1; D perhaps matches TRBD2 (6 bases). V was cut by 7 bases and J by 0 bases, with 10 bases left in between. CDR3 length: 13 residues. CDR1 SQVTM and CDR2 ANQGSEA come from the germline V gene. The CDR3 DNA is TGCAGCGCAGGGACTCCCTCCTACAATGAGCAGTTCTTC. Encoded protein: CSAGTPSYNEQFF.

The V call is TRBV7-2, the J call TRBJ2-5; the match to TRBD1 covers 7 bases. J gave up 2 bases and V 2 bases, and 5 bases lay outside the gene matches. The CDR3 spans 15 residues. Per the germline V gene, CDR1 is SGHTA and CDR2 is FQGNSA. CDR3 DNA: TGTGCCAGCAGCTTAATGGGGACAGCACAAGAGACCCAGTACTTC. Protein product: CASSLMGTAQETQYF.

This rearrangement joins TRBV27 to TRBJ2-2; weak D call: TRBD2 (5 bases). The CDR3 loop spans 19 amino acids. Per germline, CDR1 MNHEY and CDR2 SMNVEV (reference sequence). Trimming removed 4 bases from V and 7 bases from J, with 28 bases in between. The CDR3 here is CASSSSYLIGVGYHGELFF. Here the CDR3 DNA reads TGTGCCAGCAGTTCGAGCTACCTGATCGGGGTGGGATATCACGGGGAGCTGTTTTTT.